Included here is one TCR beta chain sequence, with context. Those enrolled in Seattle joined during active infection and were followed longitudinally afterward. The record originates from a study of blood T cell repertoires in COVID-19. Study in general: Italy, Spain and the United States were the sources of the convalescent and acute COVID-19 samples. Nucleic acid was either cDNA or gDNA, and it came from T cells, B-cell-depleted T cells, or PBMCs.

V dropped 3 bases and J dropped 3; count of bases not matched to a gene: 1. This CDR3 has 14 residues. Germline CDR1 is SGHRS and CDR2 is YFSETQ. Authors' data handling: For nucleated cells, counts were estimated from reference gene primer amplification. Measured with immunoSEQ multiplex PCR; TCRdb has only the in-frame clones, and not every one. V and J calls plus clone size are reproduced from that table; the DNA served to infer D and trimming. The sample carries fewer than 200,000 clones, 82% recorded once. The chain joins TRBV5-1 to TRBJ2-7; TRBD2 matches at 12 bases. Input material: peripheral blood. This TCR came from a woman aged 60 to 75 with COVID-19, enrolled during active disease. The CDR3 is CASSSTSGGYEQYF. In DNA, the CDR3 is TGCGCCAGCAGCTCGACTAGCGGGGGCTACGAGCAGTACTTC.